These 29 T cell receptor beta chains share one sample of origin, sequenced in a study of T cell responses to AZD1222 COVID-19 vaccine (dated by TCRdb to about 2021). Receptor libraries were prepared by the immunoSEQ multiplex PCR assay. In TCRdb, the immuneACCESS table is reduced to in-frame sequences with V and J assigned. These tables do not hold every clone; where another copy was compared, an unresolved V gene accounts for under half, and the others remain unexplained. The sample table holds roughly 100,000 clones, of which nearly 90% were seen once. Approximately 1.5% of the sample rests with the top ten. Reading the label with the study, this specimen's time point is: baseline before first vaccination. The input for sequencing was peripheral blood, taken on day 0 of AZD1222 vaccination. The source of these receptors is an adult in good health.

The chain combines TRBV10-3 with TRBJ1-4, with a weak D call TRBD1 (5 bases). There are 15 residues in the CDR3. CDR1 and CDR2 (germline): ENHRY, SYGVKD. The V end lost 2 bases, the J end lost 7 bases, and 14 bases lay between the germline ends. CDR3: CAISERGREFEKLFF. In DNA, the CDR3 is TGTGCCATCAGTGAGCGGGGCAGGGAGTTTGAAAAACTGTTTTTT.

The chain employs TRBV10-3 and TRBJ1-1, with a possible D match to TRBD1 (6 bases). In germline, CDR1 is ENHRY, CDR2 SYGVKD. The length of the CDR3 is 14 residues. Deletions cut 4 bases from V and 1 base from J, with 10 bases between. CDR3 sequence reads: CAISVTGQNTEAFF. The DNA for the CDR3 is TGTGCCATCAGTGTGACAGGCCAGAACACTGAAGCTTTCTTT.

The chain has TRBV30 and TRBJ1-3, with D hard to call. Germline V gene data show CDR1 as GTSNPN and CDR2 as SVGIG (reference sequence). There are 16 residues in the CDR3. The V end lost 3 bases, the J end lost 0 bases, and 15 bases lay between the germline ends. CDR3 region: CAWRPGVTYSGNTIYF. CDR3 DNA sequence: TGTGCCTGGAGGCCAGGCGTCACCTACTCTGGAAACACCATATATTTT.

This chain joins TRBV4-1 and TRBJ2-7; D remains unclear. The CDR3 loop spans 16 amino acids. V lost 0 bases and J 4 bases, leaving 16 bases between the germline ends. In germline, CDR1 is MGHRA, CDR2 YSYEKL. In DNA form, the CDR3 reads TGCGCCAGCAGCCAAGACTCTGGGGTTTTTGGGTACGAGCAGTACTTC. Its translation is CASSQDSGVFGYEQYF.

The chain combines TRBV19 with TRBJ1-2; 10 bases fit TRBD1. Losses at the gene ends were 7 bases for V and 7 bases for J; bases not matched to a gene: 12. This CDR3 region has 15 residues. Germline lookup yields CDR1 LNHDA and CDR2 SQIVND (reference sequence). Here the CDR3 reads CASIPGQGPAFGYTF. The CDR3 DNA follows: TGTGCCAGTATTCCGGGACAGGGGCCTGCTTTTGGCTACACCTTC.

The J gene is TRBJ2-2, the V gene TRBV7-9; D possibly corresponds to TRBD2 (5 bases). Between the trimmed V and J ends, which lost 2 bases and 4 bases, there was a span of 8 bases. Per the germline V gene, CDR1 is SEHNR and CDR2 is FQNEAQ (reference sequence). CDR3 length: 14 residues. The CDR3 DNA is TGTGCCAGCAGCTTAATGGGGAGCACCGGGGAGCTGTTTTTT. It encodes CASSLMGSTGELFF.

V and J are TRBV4-3 and TRBJ1-1; the D is unclear. V lost 2 bases and J lost 1, with 11 bases in between. Germline CDR1 LGHNA, CDR2 YSLEER. The CDR3 runs 15 residues. CDR3 sequence: CASSQLAVGNTEAFF. The CDR3 DNA is TGCGCCAGCAGCCAACTGGCCGTCGGGAACACTGAAGCTTTCTTT.

The rearrangement links TRBV7-3 to TRBJ1-6; 9 bases are a match to TRBD1. Losses at the gene ends were 5 bases for V and 8 bases for J; bases not matched to a gene: 10. Germline values: CDR1 SGHTA, CDR2 FQGTGA. The CDR3 contains 16 residues. As DNA, the CDR3 is TGTGCCAGCAGCCGCCGTTTGGACAGGGGACATTCACCCCTCCACTTT. Its translation is CASSRRLDRGHSPLHF.

This clone was observed a single time. V and J are TRBV7-3 and TRBJ2-3; possibly TRBD1 or TRBD2 for D (6 bases each). V was clipped by 2 bases and J by 1 base, with 16 bases between them. Looked up from germline, CDR1 is SGHTA and CDR2 is FQGTGA. The CDR3 has 17 residues. Written as DNA, the CDR3 is TGTGCCAGCAGCTTATACTTGGGGGGCAAGGGCACAGATACGCAGTATTTT. Amino acids: CASSLYLGGKGTDTQYF.

The rearrangement uses TRBV28 and TRBJ2-3; D call uncertain. CDR1 and CDR2 from the germline V gene are MDHEN and SYDVKM. The CDR3 spans 13 residues. V lost 6 bases and J lost 3, with 10 bases in between. CDR3 residues: CASSLLFTDTQYF. CDR3 nucleotides: TGTGCCAGCAGCCTTCTTTTTACAGATACGCAGTATTTT.

The chain carries TRBV6-6 and TRBJ1-1; D unclear. This CDR3 has 13 residues. Germline V gene lookup returns CDR1 MNHNY and CDR2 SVGAGI (reference sequence). V dropped 2 bases and J dropped 8 bases, with 12 bases sitting between them. The CDR3 sequence: CASSYVGLGEAFF. The CDR3 DNA follows: TGTGCCAGCAGTTACGTCGGGCTGGGGGAAGCTTTCTTT.

The rearrangement links TRBV2 to TRBJ1-5; D gene uncertain. Germline CDR1 reads SNHLY; CDR2 reads FYNNEI. CDR3 length equals 16 residues. V dropped 3 bases and J dropped 3 bases, with 15 bases sitting between them. Here the CDR3 DNA reads TGTGCCAGCAGTGAGTCCAGAGGCAGCCTCAATCAGCCCCAGCATTTT. This encodes CASSESRGSLNQPQHF.

The chain has TRBV28 and TRBJ1-1; the D is unclear. The CDR3 has 13 residues. Deletions cut 3 bases from V and 5 bases from J, with 10 bases between. Germline-derived CDR1 and CDR2 are MDHEN and SYDVKM. The CDR3 region is CASSFVGYTEAFF. DNA for the CDR3: TGTGCCAGCAGTTTTGTGGGGTATACTGAAGCTTTCTTT.

V is TRBV29-1 and J is TRBJ1-3, with D maybe TRBD1 (5 bases). Between the trimmed V and J ends, which lost 7 bases and 0 bases, there was a span of 7 bases. The CDR3 loop spans 12 amino acids. CDR1 and CDR2 from the germline V gene are SQVTM and ANQGSEA. The CDR3 is CSGQSSGNTIYF. CDR3 nucleotide sequence: TGCAGCGGACAGAGCTCTGGAAACACCATATATTTT.

CDR3 nucleotide sequence: TGTGCCAGCAGCGCTCTGGACGGGGATGAGCAGTTCTTC. It encodes CASSALDGDEQFF. The chain uses TRBV7-8 and TRBJ2-1, with D possibly matching TRBD2 (5 bases). CDR1 and CDR2 from the germline V gene are SGHVS and FQNEAQ. Trimming pared 5 bases from V and 8 bases from J, leaving 13 bases between. CDR3 size: 13 residues.

The CDR3 loop is CASSRGGRQYNEQFF. In nucleotides, the CDR3 is TGTGCCAGCAGCCGCGGGGGCCGCCAATACAATGAGCAGTTCTTC. The V and J genes are TRBV3-1 (or the pseudogene TRBV3-2) and TRBJ2-1, with D perhaps TRBD2 (7 bases). The CDR3 has 15 residues. Trimming pared 4 bases from V and 4 bases from J, leaving 14 bases between. Germline CDR1 and CDR2: LGHDT and YNNKEL (reference sequence).

The chain links TRBV27 to TRBJ1-1, with D perhaps TRBD1 (5 bases). Trimming cost V 3 bases and J 1 base, with 6 bases left between them. The CDR3 has 13 residues. Germline values: CDR1 MNHEY, CDR2 SMNVEV (reference sequence). CDR3 sequence: CASSFDRNTEAFF. The DNA of the CDR3 is TGTGCCAGCAGTTTTGACAGGAACACTGAAGCTTTCTTT.

V gene TRBV5-1 combines with J gene TRBJ1-5; D is possibly TRBD1 (5 bases). V lost 0 bases to trimming and J lost 6 bases, with 13 bases between them. Looked up from germline, CDR1 is SGHRS and CDR2 is YFSETQ. There are 15 residues in the CDR3. Here the CDR3 DNA reads TGCGCCAGCAGCTTGGCGGGGGGTTGGGGTCAGCCCCAGCATTTT. Residues: CASSLAGGWGQPQHF. Using reference TRBV5-1 and TRBJ1-5 for the parts outside the CDR3, the full variable domain is KAGVTQTPRYLIKTRGQQVTLSCSPISGHRSVSWYQQTPGQGLQFLFEYFSETQRNKGNFPGRFSGRQFSNSRSEMNVSTLELGDSALYLCASSLAGGWGQPQHFGDGTRLSIL.

The V gene is TRBV27, the J gene TRBJ2-7; D may be TRBD1 (6 bases). The CDR3 sequence is 17 residues long. The germline gives CDR1 MNHEY, CDR2 SMNVEV (reference sequence). Trimming cost V 1 base and J 7 bases, with 23 bases left between them. The CDR3 spells CASSLFFSGHTLWEQYF. CDR3 coding DNA: TGTGCCAGCAGTTTATTTTTTTCGGGACATACCTTATGGGAGCAGTACTTC.

The chain joins TRBV19 to TRBJ2-7; D remains ambiguous. Per germline, CDR1 LNHDA and CDR2 SQIVND (reference sequence). The length of the CDR3 is 15 residues. Trimming removed 5 bases at V and 5 bases at J, with 19 bases between. This CDR3 reads CASSPVGSASHEQYF. The CDR3 DNA reads as TGTGCCAGTAGTCCGGTGGGTTCCGCTTCCCACGAGCAGTACTTC.

The chain combines TRBV19 with TRBJ2-7, with 11 bases matching TRBD1. With V trimmed by 5 bases and J by 5 bases, 14 bases remained unmatched. The CDR3 extends over 17 amino acids. From germline, CDR1 is LNHDA and CDR2 SQIVND (reference sequence). The CDR3 bases are TGTGCCAGTAGTGAAGGGCCCGGGACAGGGGGAGAGAACGAGCAGTACTTC. This translates into CASSEGPGTGGENEQYF. The complete variable domain, with remaining parts taken from reference TRBV19 and TRBJ2-7, reads DGGITQSPKYLFRKEGQNVTLSCEQNLNHDAMYWYRQDPGQGLRLIYYSQIVNDFQKGDIAEGYSVSREKKESFPLTVTSAQKNPTAFYLCASSEGPGTGGENEQYFGPGTRLTVT.

The J gene is TRBJ2-1, the V gene TRBV5-1, with TRBD2 identical over 7 bases. This CDR3 has 14 amino acids. Trimming cost V 3 bases and J 5 bases; bases outside gene matches: 5. The germline CDR1 and CDR2 sequences are SGHRS and YFSETQ. DNA of the CDR3: TGCGCCAGCAGCTCGGGGGGACGGAACAATGAGCAGTTCTTC. It is translated as CASSSGGRNNEQFF.

The V gene is TRBV5-1, the J gene TRBJ2-3, with D maybe TRBD1 (5 bases). The ends were cut back, 0 bases at V and 3 bases at J, with 14 bases in the middle. Germline V gene sequence: CDR1 SGHRS, CDR2 YFSETQ. The CDR3 totals 16 residues. DNA of the CDR3: TGCGCCAGCAGCTTGGCCGGACCTTCAGGGACAGATACGCAGTATTTT. Protein sequence: CASSLAGPSGTDTQYF.

The J gene is TRBJ1-1, the V gene TRBV7-9, with D unclear. Between the trimmed V and J ends, which lost 1 base and 7 bases, there was a span of 4 bases. Germline assignment: CDR1 SEHNR and CDR2 FQNEAQ (reference sequence). This CDR3 contains 11 residues. Here the CDR3 DNA reads TGTGCCAGCAGCTTAGGGAGTGAAGCTTTCTTT. It specifies CASSLGSEAFF.

This clone is a singleton in its sample. V is TRBV19 and J is TRBJ2-5; D remains ambiguous. The CDR3 runs 13 residues. V shed 5 bases and J shed 1 base, with 8 bases lying between them. Germline assignment: CDR1 LNHDA and CDR2 SQIVND (reference sequence). This CDR3 reads CASSLTSQETQYF. The CDR3 DNA follows: TGTGCCAGTAGTTTGACATCCCAAGAGACCCAGTACTTC.

About this clone itself: The sample contains more than one DNA sequence encoding this CDR3. The rearrangement joins TRBV5-4 to TRBJ1-1, with D tentatively TRBD1 (5 bases). Germline CDR1 reads SGHNT; CDR2 reads YYREEE (reference sequence). V was pared by 0 bases and J by 0 bases, with 9 bases between. The CDR3 contains 15 residues. CDR3 residues: CASSLGGTMNTEAFF. DNA for the CDR3: TGTGCCAGCAGCTTGGGAGGGACTATGAACACTGAAGCTTTCTTT.

The CDR3 sequence: CASSLIDPGTEAFF. The CDR3 DNA reads TGTGCCAGCAGCTTAATAGACCCTGGGACAGAAGCTTTCTTT. This chain links TRBV5-4 with TRBJ1-1; D perhaps matches TRBD1 (6 bases). Deletions cut 2 bases from V and 8 bases from J, with 16 bases between. This CDR3 is built from 14 residues. Germline V gene lookup returns CDR1 SGHNT and CDR2 YYREEE (reference sequence).

This rearrangement joins TRBV13 to TRBJ2-4; D is possibly TRBD1 (7 bases). Germline V lookup: CDR1 PRHDT, CDR2 FYEKMQ (reference sequence). The V end lost 5 bases, the J end lost 8 bases, and 19 bases lay between the germline ends. CDR3 length equals 15 residues. CDR3 nucleotides: TGTGCCAGCAGCCCCCGGGGGCAGGGGGTCTACATTCAGTACTTC. Translated: CASSPRGQGVYIQYF.

This chain joins TRBV14 and TRBJ2-3; 7 nucleotides match TRBD2. Per germline, CDR1 SGHDN and CDR2 FVKESK. The CDR3 is made up of 15 amino acids. V trimming: 0 bases; J trimming: 5 bases; junction bases outside the gene matches: 5. CDR3 sequence: CASSQEGSSGDTQYF. CDR3 DNA: TGTGCCAGCAGCCAAGAAGGGTCTAGCGGAGATACGCAGTATTTT.